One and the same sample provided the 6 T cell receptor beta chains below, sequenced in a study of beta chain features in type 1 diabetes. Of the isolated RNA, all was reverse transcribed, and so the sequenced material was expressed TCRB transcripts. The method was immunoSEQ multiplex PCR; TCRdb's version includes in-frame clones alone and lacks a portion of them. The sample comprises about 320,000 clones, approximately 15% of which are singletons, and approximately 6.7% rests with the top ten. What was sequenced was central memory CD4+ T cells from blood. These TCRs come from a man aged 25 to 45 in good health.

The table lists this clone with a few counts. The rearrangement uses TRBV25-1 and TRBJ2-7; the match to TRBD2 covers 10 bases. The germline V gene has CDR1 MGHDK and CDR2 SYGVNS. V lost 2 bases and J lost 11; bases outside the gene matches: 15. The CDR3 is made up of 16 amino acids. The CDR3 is CASSELAGVIWAPKYV. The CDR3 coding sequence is TGTGCCAGCAGTGAACTAGCGGGAGTTATCTGGGCCCCGAAGTACGTC.

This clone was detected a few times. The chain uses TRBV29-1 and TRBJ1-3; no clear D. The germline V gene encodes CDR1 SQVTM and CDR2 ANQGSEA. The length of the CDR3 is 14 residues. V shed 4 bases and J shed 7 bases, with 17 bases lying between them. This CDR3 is CSVGSGLVGNTIYF. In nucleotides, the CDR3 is TGCAGCGTTGGCTCCGGGCTCGTCGGGAACACCATATATTTT.

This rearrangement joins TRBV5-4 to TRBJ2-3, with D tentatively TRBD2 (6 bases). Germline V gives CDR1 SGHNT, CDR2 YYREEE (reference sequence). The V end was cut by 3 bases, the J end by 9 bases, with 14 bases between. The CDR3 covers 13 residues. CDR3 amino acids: CASSSEEGLTQYF. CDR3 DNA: TGTGCCAGCAGCTCGGAGGAGGGGTTGACGCAGTATTTT.

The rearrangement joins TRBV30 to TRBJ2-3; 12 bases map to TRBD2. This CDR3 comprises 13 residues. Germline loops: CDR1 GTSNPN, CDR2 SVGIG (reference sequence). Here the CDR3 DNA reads TGTGCAAGGACTAGCGGGAACACAGATACGCAGTATTTT. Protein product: CARTSGNTDTQYF.

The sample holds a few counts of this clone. CDR3 DNA sequence: TGTGCCAGCAGTAACCACAGGGAGGAGACCCAGTACTTC. Translation: CASSNHREETQYF. The rearrangement links TRBV7-2 to TRBJ2-5; the D gene is possibly TRBD1 (6 bases). Between the trimmed V and J ends, which lost 6 bases and 5 bases, there was a span of 13 bases. The germline gives CDR1 SGHTA, CDR2 FQGNSA. The CDR3 is 13 amino acids.

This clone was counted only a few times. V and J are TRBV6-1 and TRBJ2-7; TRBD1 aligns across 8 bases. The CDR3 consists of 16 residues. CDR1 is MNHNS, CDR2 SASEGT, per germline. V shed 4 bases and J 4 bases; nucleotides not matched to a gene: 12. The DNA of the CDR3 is TGTGCCAGCAGTGCAGCCGGGACAGGTGTTGGATACGAGCAGTACTTC. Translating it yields CASSAAGTGVGYEQYF.